One sample yielded the 17 T cell receptor beta chains listed below, sequenced in a study of blood T cell repertoires in COVID-19. Clones were read by immunoSEQ multiplex PCR, and TCRdb kept only the in-frame ones, dropping some. The sample lists tens of thousands of clones, approximately 82% occurring once. The specimen was peripheral blood. All receptors derive from a woman of 80 years or more with acute or convalescent COVID-19.

This chain connects TRBV6-1 to TRBJ1-1, with TRBD1 as a possible D gene (5 bases). The CDR3 has 15 amino acids. Germline CDR1 and CDR2: MNHNS and SASEGT. Trimming stripped 2 bases from V and 5 bases from J, with 15 bases between. The CDR3 DNA sequence: TGTGCCAGCAGTGAATCCGTTCTGGGGGGGACTGAAGCTTTCTTT. Translating gives CASSESVLGGTEAFF.

The chain carries TRBV11-2 and TRBJ1-3, with 7 bases lining up with TRBD1. V was pared by 4 bases and J by 8 bases, with 5 bases of the junction left unmatched. The CDR3 spans 13 residues. The V gene's germline CDR1 is SGHAT and CDR2 FQNNGV. The CDR3 sequence is CASSSPQGDTIYF. DNA of the CDR3: TGTGCCAGCAGCTCCCCCCAGGGGGACACCATATATTTT.

V is TRBV12-3 or TRBV12-4 and J is TRBJ1-1; weak D call: TRBD1 (6 bases). The germline V and J ends were trimmed by 5 bases and 6 bases, with 13 bases remaining between them. The CDR3 extends over 13 amino acids. The CDR3 DNA follows: TGTGCCAGCAGTCGCGGGGGGGGGCCTGAAGCTTTCTTT. Protein product: CASSRGGGPEAFF.

The chain links TRBV7-9 to TRBJ1-4; D unresolved. This CDR3 region has 15 residues. The V gene's germline CDR1 is SEHNR and CDR2 FQNEAQ (reference sequence). The V end was cut by 1 base, the J end by 3 bases, with 9 bases between. CDR3 protein: CASSLVTGANEKLFF. The CDR3 bases are TGTGCCAGCAGCTTAGTAACTGGAGCTAATGAAAAACTGTTTTTT.

This clone occurred a few times. The rearrangement links TRBV2 to TRBJ1-1; TRBD1 matches at 7 bases. Germline trimming cut 5 bases from V and 4 bases from J; bases unmatched to any gene: 7. The germline CDR1 and CDR2 sequences are SNHLY and FYNNEI. The CDR3 consists of 14 residues. CDR3 bases: TGTGCCAGCAGTTATACAGGGGATGTCACTGAAGCTTTCTTT. It encodes CASSYTGDVTEAFF. The complete variable domain, with remaining parts taken from reference TRBV2 and TRBJ1-1, reads EPEVTQTPSHQVTQMGQEVILRCVPISNHLYFYWYRQILGQKVEFLVSFYNNEISEKSEIFDDQFSVERPDGSNFTLKIRSTKLEDSAMYFCASSYTGDVTEAFFGQGTRLTVV.

This sequence joins TRBV11-2 and TRBJ2-3, with a possible D match to TRBD1 (5 bases). Trimming shortened V by 5 bases and J by 5 bases, and 14 bases separated the two germline ends. CDR1 and CDR2 from the germline V gene are SGHAT and FQNNGV. The CDR3 consists of 14 residues. CDR3 DNA sequence: TGTGCCAGCAGCCCCCTAACCAGGGTAGATACGCAGTATTTT. It specifies CASSPLTRVDTQYF. Full variable domain (missing parts from reference TRBV11-2 and TRBJ2-3): EAGVAQSPRYKIIEKRQSVAFWCNPISGHATLYWYQQILGQGPKLLIQFQNNGVVDDSQLPKDRFSAERLKGVDSTLKIQPAKLEDSAVYLCASSPLTRVDTQYFGPGTRLTVL.

The rearrangement links TRBV28 to TRBJ2-7; no reliable D call. This CDR3 comprises 12 residues. Trimming stripped 6 bases from V and 4 bases from J, with 10 bases between. In germline, CDR1 is MDHEN, CDR2 SYDVKM. This CDR3 reads CASRLSQYEQYF. DNA for the CDR3: TGTGCCAGCAGGCTGAGTCAATACGAGCAGTACTTC.

This clone appeared a single time. This sequence joins TRBV11-2 and TRBJ2-2; 8 nucleotides align to TRBD1. The CDR3 totals 15 residues. Germline lookup yields CDR1 SGHAT and CDR2 FQNNGV. Trimming at V came to 6 bases and at J to 3 bases, leaving 6 bases not matched to a gene. CDR3 region: CASSSYRGDTGELFF. The CDR3 region has the DNA TGTGCCAGCAGTTCGTACAGGGGGGACACCGGGGAGCTGTTTTTT.

The chain carries TRBV18 and TRBJ1-2; the D gene is possibly TRBD1 (5 bases). Germline loops: CDR1 KGHSH, CDR2 LQKENI. V was shortened by 2 bases and J by 4 bases, with 11 bases between the two germline ends. The CDR3 is 14 amino acids. In nucleotides, the CDR3 is TGTGCCAGCTCACCAGATCAGGGCCCCTATGGCTACACCTTC. The encoded protein is CASSPDQGPYGYTF.

The chain links TRBV10-3 to TRBJ1-2; 8 nucleotides align to TRBD1. The trim removed 5 bases at V and 4 bases at J, leaving 3 bases unmatched. Germline lookup yields CDR1 ENHRY and CDR2 SYGVKD. The CDR3 contains 13 residues. DNA for the CDR3: TGTGCCATCAGTACGGACAGGGTCTATGGCTACACCTTC. This encodes CAISTDRVYGYTF.

This sequence joins TRBV20-1 and TRBJ2-5; TRBD2 matches 7 bases. V lost 3 bases, J lost 5 bases, and 3 bases stayed unmatched. The CDR3 contains 12 residues. Germline V gene data show CDR1 as DFQATT and CDR2 as SNEGSKA (reference sequence). CDR3 residues: CSASYSGETQYF. The CDR3 DNA reads TGCAGTGCTAGTTATAGCGGGGAGACCCAGTACTTC.

V gene TRBV19 combines with J gene TRBJ2-1; perhaps TRBD1 as D (5 bases). CDR3 length: 15 residues. V shed 5 bases and J shed 2 bases, with 13 bases lying between them. Germline loops: CDR1 LNHDA, CDR2 SQIVND (reference sequence). The chain's CDR3 is CASSPGQGTYNEQFF. The CDR3 DNA is TGTGCCAGTAGTCCCGGGCAGGGCACCTACAATGAGCAGTTCTTC. The complete variable domain, with remaining parts taken from reference TRBV19 and TRBJ2-1, reads DGGITQSPKYLFRKEGQNVTLSCEQNLNHDAMYWYRQDPGQGLRLIYYSQIVNDFQKGDIAEGYSVSREKKESFPLTVTSAQKNPTAFYLCASSPGQGTYNEQFFGPGTRLTVL.

The chain employs TRBV10-3 and TRBJ1-6, with D perhaps matching TRBD1 (5 bases). Germline CDR1 is ENHRY and CDR2 is SYGVKD. Trimming left V 3 bases short and J 6 bases short, with 9 bases between. This CDR3 is built from 14 residues. CDR3 sequence (DNA): TGTGCCATCAGTGAAGCAGGGCTTAATTCACCCCTCCACTTT. This gives the protein CAISEAGLNSPLHF.

V gene TRBV20-1 combines with J gene TRBJ1-1, with D tentatively TRBD1 (5 bases). CDR1 and CDR2 (germline): DFQATT, SNEGSKA (reference sequence). CDR3 length equals 12 residues. V lost 3 bases and J 1 base, leaving 6 bases between the germline ends. The CDR3 DNA is TGCAGTGCTAGTGGGGCGAACACTGAAGCTTTCTTT. Protein product: CSASGANTEAFF.

V usage is TRBV6-6 and J usage is TRBJ1-1; D might be TRBD1 (6 bases). Trimming stripped 5 bases from V and 4 bases from J, with 17 bases between. The CDR3 spans 15 residues. Germline CDR1 and CDR2: MNHNY and SVGAGI (reference sequence). CDR3 in DNA: TGTGCCAGCAGTCCCCACAGGGACGTCAGCACTGAAGCTTTCTTT. Translated: CASSPHRDVSTEAFF.

In its sample, this clone was seen a few times. The chain is built from TRBV5-1 and TRBJ2-7; D not certain. V lost 5 bases, J lost 2 bases, and 11 bases lay in between. CDR3 length: 13 amino acids. The germline gives CDR1 SGHRS, CDR2 YFSETQ. The CDR3 sequence is CASSFQATYEQYF. The CDR3 coding sequence is TGCGCCAGCAGTTTCCAGGCCACCTACGAGCAGTACTTC.

V and J are TRBV10-3 and TRBJ2-2; 8 bases fit TRBD1. Germline values: CDR1 ENHRY, CDR2 SYGVKD. This CDR3 comprises 17 residues. V lost 11 bases, J lost 8 bases, and 22 bases stayed unmatched. The CDR3 nucleotides read TGTGCCGTTGCCGGGGGAGACGACAGGGGAAGCTCAGGGGAGCTGTTTTTT. Encoded protein: CAVAGGDDRGSSGELFF.